What follows are 25 T cell receptor beta chains derived from one specimen sequenced in a study of OX40 agonist ivuxolimab in advanced cancers. Clones were sequenced by immunoSEQ multiplex PCR, and TCRdb holds only the in-frame ones, with some missing. The table lists 25,000 to 35,000 clones, approximately 89% of them singletons. The sample consisted of CD4+ or CD8+ T cells sorted from blood, taken in a trial of the OX40 agonist ivuxolimab. These receptors were collected from an adult with an advanced solid tumor such as melanoma, head and neck, liver or kidney cancer.

The CDR3 region is CASSPGVGYEQYF. The CDR3 nucleotides read TGCGCCAGCAGCCCGGGAGTGGGTTACGAGCAGTACTTC. This rearrangement joins TRBV4-1 to TRBJ2-7, with D possibly TRBD2 on 6 matching bases. The V end lost 4 bases, the J end lost 4 bases, and 11 bases lay between the germline ends. Germline V gene data show CDR1 as MGHRA and CDR2 as YSYEKL. This CDR3 region has 13 residues.

The J gene is TRBJ2-1, the V gene TRBV7-2; D gene uncertain. CDR1 and CDR2 from the germline V gene are SGHTA and FQGNSA. V lost 5 bases to trimming and J lost 2 bases, with 13 bases between them. CDR3 length: 15 residues. CDR3: CASSPRLNPYNEQFF. Here the CDR3 DNA reads TGTGCCAGCAGCCCCCGGTTGAACCCCTACAATGAGCAGTTCTTC. Variable domain in full (rest from reference TRBV7-2 and TRBJ2-1): GAGVSQSPSNKVTEKGKDVELRCDPISGHTALYWYRQSLGQGLEFLIYFQGNSAPDKSGLPSDRFSAERTGGSVSTLTIQRTQQEDSAVYLCASSPRLNPYNEQFFGPGTRLTVL.

The rearrangement links TRBV19 to TRBJ1-1, with a weak D call TRBD1 (6 bases). Germline V gene sequence: CDR1 LNHDA, CDR2 SQIVND (reference sequence). V lost 6 bases to trimming and J lost 3 bases, with 8 bases between them. This CDR3 spans 12 amino acids. The CDR3, as DNA: TGTGCCAGTAGGGGGGGGCACACTGAAGCTTTCTTT. Translated, it gives CASRGGHTEAFF.

The chain uses TRBV13 and TRBJ2-1; D gene uncertain. The CDR3 extends over 13 amino acids. Germline V gene sequence: CDR1 PRHDT, CDR2 FYEKMQ (reference sequence). V was shortened by 10 bases and J by 7 bases, with 17 bases between the two germline ends. The CDR3 loop is CAIRPPLGNEQFF. CDR3 DNA: TGTGCCATACGGCCCCCCCTGGGGAATGAGCAGTTCTTC.

The chain combines TRBV27 with TRBJ1-2; 8 nucleotides line up with TRBD1. V dropped 6 bases and J dropped 4; count of bases not matched to a gene: 1. Germline CDR1 reads MNHEY; CDR2 reads SMNVEV (reference sequence). The CDR3 runs 12 residues. The CDR3 sequence: CASSDRGYGYTF. The DNA for the CDR3 is TGTGCCAGCAGCGACAGGGGCTATGGCTACACCTTC.

The CDR3 loop reads CASSLPLTGTGYEQYF. The CDR3 DNA sequence: TGTGCCAGCAGCTTACCCCTGACCGGGACAGGCTACGAGCAGTACTTC. The gene calls are TRBV5-8 and TRBJ2-7; the match to TRBD1 covers 8 bases. Per germline, CDR1 SGHTS and CDR2 YDEGEE. The CDR3 spans 16 residues. Losses at the gene ends were 2 bases for V and 3 bases for J; bases not matched to a gene: 10. Drawing the rest from reference TRBV5-8 and TRBJ2-7, the complete variable domain is EAGVTQSPTHLIKTRGQQATLRCSPISGHTSVYWYQQALGLGLQFLLWYDEGEERNRGNFPPRFSGRQFPNYSSELNVNALELEDSALYLCASSLPLTGTGYEQYFGPGTRLTVT.

The V gene is TRBV14, the J gene TRBJ2-1, with a tentative D call TRBD1 (6 bases). The CDR3 has 14 residues. Germline V CDR1 and CDR2: SGHDN, FVKESK. V lost 1 base, J lost 9 bases, and 13 bases lay in between. The CDR3 sequence: CASSQGWGQTEQFF. Written as DNA, the CDR3 is TGTGCCAGCAGCCAAGGCTGGGGACAAACTGAGCAGTTCTTC.

The chain is built from TRBV9 and TRBJ2-7, with 11 bases aligning to TRBD1. The CDR3 totals 15 residues. With 0 bases clipped from V and 7 bases from J, the junction kept 6 bases outside the gene matches. Germline V lookup: CDR1 SGDLS, CDR2 YYNGEE. The CDR3 is CASSVGGQGAWEQYF. DNA of the CDR3: TGTGCCAGCAGCGTAGGAGGACAGGGGGCCTGGGAGCAGTACTTC.

The chain carries TRBV2 and TRBJ2-6; tentative D call: TRBD2 (5 bases). Deletions cut 4 bases from V and 0 bases from J, with 7 bases between. Germline loops: CDR1 SNHLY, CDR2 FYNNEI. The length of the CDR3 is 15 residues. The CDR3 DNA follows: TGTGCCAGCAGTGTCCGGGGCTCTGGGGCCAACGTCCTGACTTTC. Encoded protein: CASSVRGSGANVLTF. Based on the CDR3 plus reference TRBV2 and TRBJ2-6, the full variable domain is EPEVTQTPSHQVTQMGQEVILRCVPISNHLYFYWYRQILGQKVEFLVSFYNNEISEKSEIFDDQFSVERPDGSNFTLKIRSTKLEDSAMYFCASSVRGSGANVLTFGAGSRLTVL.

The rearrangement uses TRBV5-6 and TRBJ1-2; 8 positions match TRBD1. V lost 3 bases to trimming and J lost 4 bases; unmatched junction nucleotides: 5. The CDR3 contains 14 residues. Germline V gene sequence: CDR1 SGHDT, CDR2 YYEEEE. CDR3 DNA sequence: TGTGCCAGCAGCTGGGGACAGGCTCGCTATGGCTACACCTTC. Its protein is CASSWGQARYGYTF.

The chain combines TRBV11-2 with TRBJ2-7; D ambiguous. This CDR3 has 12 residues. Trimming pared 0 bases from V and 3 bases from J, leaving 3 bases between. In germline, CDR1 is SGHAT, CDR2 FQNNGV. This chain's CDR3 is CASSLDGYEQYF. The CDR3 DNA reads as TGTGCCAGCAGCTTAGATGGCTACGAGCAGTACTTC.

The sample holds one count of this clone. In nucleotides, the CDR3 is TGTGCCAGCAGCTTAGGGGCCGGCACTGAAGCTTTCTTT. Its translation: CASSLGAGTEAFF. This chain joins TRBV11-2 and TRBJ1-1; D unresolved. The germline V gene has CDR1 SGHAT and CDR2 FQNNGV. The CDR3 length is 13 residues. The germline V and J ends were trimmed by 1 base and 4 bases, with 7 bases remaining between them.

The chain couples TRBV4-1 to TRBJ1-5; D possibly corresponds to TRBD1 (5 bases). The CDR3 length is 17 residues. CDR1 MGHRA and CDR2 YSYEKL come from the germline V gene. V was pared by 1 base and J by 3 bases, with 16 bases between. The CDR3 bases are TGCGCCAGCAGCCAAGGAGTACGGGGGTTAGCCAATCAGCCCCAGCATTTT. It encodes CASSQGVRGLANQPQHF.

The CDR3 DNA reads as TGTGCCAGTAGTACGGGACAGGGTGTGAGCACTGAAGCTTTCTTT. Encoded protein: CASSTGQGVSTEAFF. The rearrangement uses TRBV19 and TRBJ1-1, with TRBD1 matching 9 bases. Germline CDR1 LNHDA, CDR2 SQIVND (reference sequence). J gave up 4 bases and V 4 bases, and 7 bases lay outside the gene matches. This CDR3 spans 15 amino acids.

This sequence joins TRBV27 and TRBJ1-5; no clear D. Trimming took off 5 bases at V and 1 base at J, with 9 bases between the two ends. The CDR3 extends over 14 amino acids. Per germline, CDR1 MNHEY and CDR2 SMNVEV (reference sequence). The CDR3 here is CASSPGRSNQPQHF. The DNA of the CDR3 is TGTGCCAGCAGTCCCGGACGGAGCAATCAGCCCCAGCATTTT.

The chain employs TRBV27 and TRBJ2-7, with D unclear. CDR1 and CDR2 (germline): MNHEY, SMNVEV (reference sequence). The germline V and J ends were trimmed by 6 bases and 0 bases, with 12 bases remaining between them. The CDR3 runs to 14 residues. The CDR3 loop is CASRQQLSSYEQYF. As DNA, the CDR3 is TGTGCCAGCAGACAACAGCTTAGCTCCTACGAGCAGTACTTC.

The chain links TRBV2 to TRBJ1-1, with D perhaps matching TRBD1 (5 bases). The CDR3 totals 15 residues. V dropped 0 bases and J dropped 4 bases, with 12 bases sitting between them. Per germline, CDR1 SNHLY and CDR2 FYNNEI. CDR3 bases: TGTGCCAGCAGTGAAGCCCCCGTGGGGGTCACTGAAGCTTTCTTT. It translates to CASSEAPVGVTEAFF.

The chain employs TRBV4-3 and TRBJ2-1; 10 nucleotides line up with TRBD2. The V segment lost 0 bases and the J segment 4 bases; nucleotides outside the gene matches: 6. Germline lookup yields CDR1 LGHNA and CDR2 YSLEER. The CDR3 extends over 17 amino acids. The CDR3, as DNA: TGCGCCAGCAGCCAAGAAATAGGACTAGCGGAGTACAATGAGCAGTTCTTC. It is translated as CASSQEIGLAEYNEQFF.

This clone was observed a handful of times. V usage is TRBV7-9 and J usage is TRBJ1-1; no firm D call. Germline V gene data show CDR1 as SEHNR and CDR2 as FQNEAQ (reference sequence). The CDR3 is 13 residues long. V lost 10 bases and J lost 0, with 12 bases in between. CDR3 region: CATEHYMNTEAFF. CDR3 sequence (DNA): TGTGCCACCGAACACTACATGAACACTGAAGCTTTCTTT.

The CDR3 region is CAISEPQGADYEQYF. DNA of the CDR3: TGTGCCATCAGTGAACCACAGGGGGCAGACTACGAGCAGTACTTC. J is TRBJ2-7 and V is TRBV10-3, with 9 bases lining up with TRBD1. The germline V gene has CDR1 ENHRY and CDR2 SYGVKD. The CDR3 sequence is 15 residues long. V lost 3 bases and J lost 3; bases outside the gene matches: 6.

The genes are TRBV28 and TRBJ1-1; D remains ambiguous. CDR1 is MDHEN and CDR2 is SYDVKM in the germline V gene. The CDR3 has 10 residues. With 6 bases removed from V and 3 bases from J, the gap between germline ends came to 2 bases. The CDR3 spells CASSDTEAFF. CDR3 sequence (DNA): TGTGCCAGCAGCGACACTGAAGCTTTCTTT.

This clone appeared once. The chain is built from TRBV11-3 and TRBJ2-7; tentatively, D is TRBD1 or TRBD2 (5 bases each). The CDR3 consists of 14 residues. Between the trimmed V and J ends, which lost 1 base and 2 bases, there was a span of 9 bases. CDR1 is SGHNT, CDR2 YENEEA, per germline. CDR3 amino acids: CASSLGGTTYEQYF. Here the CDR3 DNA reads TGTGCCAGCAGCTTAGGGGGGACCACCTACGAGCAGTACTTC.

The chain employs TRBV19 and TRBJ2-5, with TRBD1 as a possible D gene (6 bases). V lost 3 bases, J lost 4 bases, and 9 bases lay in between. The germline V gene has CDR1 LNHDA and CDR2 SQIVND (reference sequence). There are 13 residues in the CDR3. The CDR3 is CASSMEGGETQYF. CDR3 coding DNA: TGTGCCAGTAGTATGGAAGGGGGAGAGACCCAGTACTTC.

This rearrangement joins TRBV9 to TRBJ2-4, with TRBD2 matching over 10 bases. The junction had 7 bases not matched to a gene; V was cut back by 3 bases and J by 4 bases. CDR1 is SGDLS and CDR2 is YYNGEE in the germline V gene. This CDR3 spans 16 amino acids. The CDR3 sequence: CASSGGLAGAKNIQYF. CDR3 sequence (DNA): TGTGCCAGCAGCGGTGGGCTAGCGGGGGCTAAAAACATTCAGTACTTC.

The rearrangement links TRBV29-1 to TRBJ2-1; weak D call: TRBD1 (6 bases). V was pared by 3 bases and J by 4 bases, with 13 bases between. Looked up from germline, CDR1 is SQVTM and CDR2 is ANQGSEA. The length of the CDR3 is 14 residues. CDR3 coding DNA: TGCAGCGTTGACAGAAGGGGGATATACAATGAGCAGTTCTTC. Translated: CSVDRRGIYNEQFF.